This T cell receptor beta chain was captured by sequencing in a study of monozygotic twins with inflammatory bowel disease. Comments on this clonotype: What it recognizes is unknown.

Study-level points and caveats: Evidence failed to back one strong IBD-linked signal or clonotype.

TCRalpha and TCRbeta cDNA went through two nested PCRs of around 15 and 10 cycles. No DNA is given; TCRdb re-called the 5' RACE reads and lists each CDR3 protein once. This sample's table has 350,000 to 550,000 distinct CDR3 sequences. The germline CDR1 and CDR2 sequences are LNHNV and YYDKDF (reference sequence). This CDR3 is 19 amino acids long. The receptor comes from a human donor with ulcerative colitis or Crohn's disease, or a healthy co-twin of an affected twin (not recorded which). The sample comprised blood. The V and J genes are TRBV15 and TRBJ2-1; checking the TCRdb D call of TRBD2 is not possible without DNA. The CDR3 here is CATSGRLAGAPGESSEQFF.